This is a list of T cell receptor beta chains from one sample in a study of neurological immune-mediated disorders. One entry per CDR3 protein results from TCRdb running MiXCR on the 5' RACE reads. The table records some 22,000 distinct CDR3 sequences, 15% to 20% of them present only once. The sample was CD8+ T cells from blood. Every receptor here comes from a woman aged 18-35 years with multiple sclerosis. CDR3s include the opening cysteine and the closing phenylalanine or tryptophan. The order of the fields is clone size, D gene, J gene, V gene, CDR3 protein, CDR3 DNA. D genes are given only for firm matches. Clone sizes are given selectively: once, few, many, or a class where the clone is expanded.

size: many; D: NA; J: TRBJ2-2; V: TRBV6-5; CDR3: CASSYYQRGLCTGELFF; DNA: TGTGCCAGCAGTTACTACCAACGGGGGCTGTGTACCGGGGAGCTGTTTTTT
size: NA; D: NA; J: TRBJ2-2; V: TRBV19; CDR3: CASSIAGVNTGELFF; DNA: TGTGCCAGTAGTATAGCAGGGGTCAACACCGGGGAGCTGTTTTTT
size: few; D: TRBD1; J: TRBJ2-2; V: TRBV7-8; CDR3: CASSHEQGMYTGELFF; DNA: TGTGCCAGCAGCCACGAACAGGGGATGTACACCGGGGAGCTGTTTTTT
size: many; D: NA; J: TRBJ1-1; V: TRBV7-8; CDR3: CASSLIWQGADTEAFF; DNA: TGTGCCAGCAGCTTAATTTGGCAGGGCGCGGACACTGAAGCTTTCTTT
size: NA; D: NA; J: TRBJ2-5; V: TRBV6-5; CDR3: CASSYIFRGTRETQYF; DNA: TGTGCCAGCAGTTACATATTTCGGGGGACCAGGGAGACCCAGTACTTC
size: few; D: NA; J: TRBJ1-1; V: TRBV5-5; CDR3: CASSLWGAGTEAFF; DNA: TGTGCCAGCAGCTTGTGGGGCGCCGGGACAGAAGCTTTCTTT
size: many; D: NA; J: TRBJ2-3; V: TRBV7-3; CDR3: CASSLTWAGTDTQYF; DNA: TGTGCCAGCAGCTTAACGTGGGCCGGCACAGATACGCAGTATTTT
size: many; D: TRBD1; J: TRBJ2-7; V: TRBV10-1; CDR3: CASSENRGLRIAEQYF; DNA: TGCGCCAGCAGTGAGAACAGGGGCCTCCGGATCGCCGAGCAGTACTTC
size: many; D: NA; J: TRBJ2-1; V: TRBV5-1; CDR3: CASSLKKTESASYNEQFF; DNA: TGCGCCAGCAGCCTAAAGAAGACGGAGAGTGCGTCCTACAATGAGCAGTTCTTC
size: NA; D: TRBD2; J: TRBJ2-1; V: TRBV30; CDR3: CAWSVPPGLAPKGAYNEQFF; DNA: TGTGCCTGGAGTGTACCCCCGGGACTAGCACCTAAGGGCGCCTACAATGAGCAGTTCTTC
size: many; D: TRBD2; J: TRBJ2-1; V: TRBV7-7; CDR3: CASSLRYSGRNEQFF; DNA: TGTGCTAGCAGCCTCCGGTATAGCGGGAGGAATGAGCAGTTCTTC
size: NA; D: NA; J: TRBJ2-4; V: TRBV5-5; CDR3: CASSRVRNIQYF; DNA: TGTGCCAGCAGCCGAGTGCGGAACATTCAGTACTTC
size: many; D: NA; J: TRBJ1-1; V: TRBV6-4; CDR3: CASSSSSGAGTEAFF; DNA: TGTGCCAGCAGTTCAAGTTCAGGGGCCGGGACTGAAGCTTTCTTT
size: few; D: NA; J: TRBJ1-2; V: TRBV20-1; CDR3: CSANGGSNYGYTF; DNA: TGCAGTGCTAACGGGGGCTCGAACTATGGCTACACCTTC
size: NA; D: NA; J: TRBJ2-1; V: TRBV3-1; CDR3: CASSHLGDTRYNEQFF; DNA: TGTGCCAGCAGCCACTTAGGGGACACCAGGTACAATGAGCAGTTCTTC
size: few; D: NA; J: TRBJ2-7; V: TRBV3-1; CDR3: CASSLEHGYSYEQYF; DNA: TGTGCCAGCAGCCTAGAGCATGGATACTCCTACGAGCAGTACTTC
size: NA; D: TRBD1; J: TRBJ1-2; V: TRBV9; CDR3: CASSAWDRDGGGYTF; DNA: TGTGCCAGCAGCGCGTGGGACAGGGATGGTGGGGGCTACACCTTC
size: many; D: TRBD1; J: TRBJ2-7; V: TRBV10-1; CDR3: CASSEGPQGIYEQYF; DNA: TGCGCCAGCAGTGAAGGGCCACAGGGGATCTACGAGCAGTACTTC
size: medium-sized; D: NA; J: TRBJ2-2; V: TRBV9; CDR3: CASSVETGELFF; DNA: TGTGCCAGCAGCGTCGAAACCGGGGAGCTGTTTTTT
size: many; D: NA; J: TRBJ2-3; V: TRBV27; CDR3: CASSWVGESTDTQYF; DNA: TGTGCCAGCAGTTGGGTAGGGGAAAGCACAGATACGCAGTATTTT
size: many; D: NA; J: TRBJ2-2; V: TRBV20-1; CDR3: CSAREGRGDTGELFF; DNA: TGCAGTGCTAGAGAGGGAAGGGGCGACACCGGGGAGCTGTTTTTT
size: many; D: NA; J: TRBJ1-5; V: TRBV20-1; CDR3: CSGSAGGRGGNQPQHF; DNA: TGCAGTGGATCGGCGGGGGGCAGAGGAGGCAATCAGCCCCAGCATTTT
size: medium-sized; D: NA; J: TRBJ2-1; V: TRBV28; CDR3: CASSLGTGQFF; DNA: TGTGCCAGCAGTTTGGGAACTGGGCAGTTCTTC
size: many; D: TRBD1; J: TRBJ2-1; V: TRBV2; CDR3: CASSGQGARNEQFF; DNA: TGTGCCAGCAGTGGACAGGGGGCCCGCAATGAGCAGTTCTTC
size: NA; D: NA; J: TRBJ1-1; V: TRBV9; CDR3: CASSVSTFSEAFF; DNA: TGTGCCAGCAGCGTTTCCACATTCTCTGAAGCTTTCTTT
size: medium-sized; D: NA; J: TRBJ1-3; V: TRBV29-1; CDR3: CSVEDPVFSGNTIYF; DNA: TGCAGCGTTGAAGATCCGGTGTTCTCTGGAAACACCATATATTTT
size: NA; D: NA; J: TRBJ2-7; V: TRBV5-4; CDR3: CASSLGVSYEQYF; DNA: TGTGCCAGCAGCTTGGGTGTGTCCTACGAGCAGTACTTC
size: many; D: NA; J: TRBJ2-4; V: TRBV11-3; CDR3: CASSSWVSSAKNIQYF; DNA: TGTGCCAGCAGCTCGTGGGTCTCGTCGGCCAAAAACATTCAGTACTTC
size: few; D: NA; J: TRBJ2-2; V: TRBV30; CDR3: CAWGSGWNTGELFF; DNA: TGTGCCTGGGGGAGCGGGTGGAACACCGGGGAGCTGTTTTTT
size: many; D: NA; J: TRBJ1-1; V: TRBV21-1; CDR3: CASSKITGGQGTEAFF; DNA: TGTGCCAGCAGCAAAATTACGGGGGGCCAAGGGACTGAAGCTTTCTTT
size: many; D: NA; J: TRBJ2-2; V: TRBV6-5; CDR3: CASSYQSLGTGELFF; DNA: TGTGCCAGCAGTTACCAGTCTTTAGGCACCGGGGAGCTGTTTTTT
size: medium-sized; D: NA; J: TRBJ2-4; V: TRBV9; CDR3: CASNPGEAKNIQYF; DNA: TGTGCCAGCAACCCGGGGGAGGCCAAAAACATTCAGTACTTC
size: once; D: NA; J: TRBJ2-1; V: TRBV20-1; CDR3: CSASSYDGSYNEQFF; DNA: TGCAGTGCTAGTTCTTATGACGGTTCCTACAATGAGCAGTTCTTC
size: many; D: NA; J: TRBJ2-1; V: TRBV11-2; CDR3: CASSSPHSPYNEQFF; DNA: TGTGCCAGCAGCTCCCCCCACAGCCCATACAATGAGCAGTTCTTC
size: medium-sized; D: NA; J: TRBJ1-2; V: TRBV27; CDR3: CASSQGYNYGYTF; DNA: TGTGCCAGCAGTCAGGGTTATAACTATGGCTACACCTTC
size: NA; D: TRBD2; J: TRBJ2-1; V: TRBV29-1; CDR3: CSVELAGGSEQFF; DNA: TGCAGCGTTGAACTAGCGGGAGGATCTGAGCAGTTCTTC
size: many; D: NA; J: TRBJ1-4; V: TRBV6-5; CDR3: CASSRSPRATNEKLFF; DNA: TGTGCCAGCAGTCGATCTCCACGAGCAACTAATGAAAAACTGTTTTTT
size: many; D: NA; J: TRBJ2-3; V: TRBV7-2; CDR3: CASSLGRDTQYF; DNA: TGTGCCAGCAGCTTAGGGCGGGATACGCAGTATTTT
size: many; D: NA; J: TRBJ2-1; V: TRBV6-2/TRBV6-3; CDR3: CASSRQKINNEQFF; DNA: TGTGCCAGCAGTCGCCAGAAGATAAACAATGAGCAGTTCTTC
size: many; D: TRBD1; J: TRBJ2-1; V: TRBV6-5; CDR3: CASSSGTGYNEQFF; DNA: TGTGCCAGCAGCTCCGGGACAGGGTACAATGAGCAGTTCTTC
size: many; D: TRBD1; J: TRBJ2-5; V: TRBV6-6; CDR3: CASYRQGQETQYF; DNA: TGTGCCAGCTATAGACAGGGCCAAGAGACCCAGTACTTC
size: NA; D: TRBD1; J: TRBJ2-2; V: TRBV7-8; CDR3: CASTDRGQGTGELFF; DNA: TGTGCCAGCACTGACAGGGGGCAAGGAACCGGGGAGCTGTTTTTT
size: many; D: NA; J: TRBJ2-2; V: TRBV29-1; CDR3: CSVAGNTGELFF; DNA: TGCAGCGTTGCAGGGAACACCGGGGAGCTGTTTTTT
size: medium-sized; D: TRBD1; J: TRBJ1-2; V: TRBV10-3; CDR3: CAISPGQGGNGYTF; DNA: TGTGCCATCAGTCCGGGACAGGGGGGTAATGGCTACACCTTC
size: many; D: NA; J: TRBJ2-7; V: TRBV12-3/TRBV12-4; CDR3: CASGTLYEQYF; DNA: TGTGCCAGCGGTACCCTCTACGAGCAGTACTTC
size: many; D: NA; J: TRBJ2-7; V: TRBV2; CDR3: CASRDLDSESYEQYF; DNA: TGTGCCAGCAGGGATTTGGACAGCGAATCCTACGAGCAGTACTTC
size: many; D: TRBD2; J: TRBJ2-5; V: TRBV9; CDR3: CASSAWGGETQYF; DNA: TGTGCCAGCAGCGCCTGGGGGGGAGAGACCCAGTACTTC
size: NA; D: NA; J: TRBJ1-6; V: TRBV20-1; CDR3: CSASLQLDMTLHF; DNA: TGCAGTGCTAGTCTTCAATTAGACATGACCCTCCACTTT
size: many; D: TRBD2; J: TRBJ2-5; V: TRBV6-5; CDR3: CASSYLAGGGETQYF; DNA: TGTGCCAGCAGTTATTTAGCGGGGGGAGGGGAGACCCAGTACTTC
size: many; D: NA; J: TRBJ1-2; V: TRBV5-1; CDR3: CASSGRQGSYGYTF; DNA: TGCGCCAGCAGCGGTAGGCAGGGGAGCTATGGCTACACCTTC
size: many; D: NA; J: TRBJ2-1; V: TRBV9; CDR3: CASSVVPINEQFF; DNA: TGTGCCAGCAGCGTAGTCCCGATCAATGAGCAGTTCTTC
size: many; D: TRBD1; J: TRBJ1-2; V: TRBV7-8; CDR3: CASSSQTGSDYGYTF; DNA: TGTGCCAGCAGCTCCCAGACAGGGTCGGACTATGGCTACACCTTC
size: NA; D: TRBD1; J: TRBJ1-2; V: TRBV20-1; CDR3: CSASPAIQGNYGYTF; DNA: TGCAGTGCTAGCCCCGCGATACAGGGGAACTATGGCTACACCTTC
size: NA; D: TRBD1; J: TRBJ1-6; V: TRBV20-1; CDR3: CSARPGQGGVSPLHF; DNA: TGCAGTGCTAGGCCGGGACAGGGTGGAGTCTCACCCCTCCACTTT
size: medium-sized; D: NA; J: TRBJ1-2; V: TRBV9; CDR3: CASSSWGAGYTF; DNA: TGTGCCAGCAGCTCCTGGGGGGCTGGCTACACCTTC
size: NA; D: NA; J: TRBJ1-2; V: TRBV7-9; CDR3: CASSLSGGVLDGDSF; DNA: TGTGCCAGCAGCTTATCGGGAGGGGTGTTGGATGGCGACTCCTTC
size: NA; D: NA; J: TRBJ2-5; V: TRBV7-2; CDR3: CASSRGRRETQYF; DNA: TGTGCCAGCAGCCGGGGGAGGAGGGAGACCCAGTACTTC